The T cell receptor (beta chain) under discussion was sequenced for a study of shared clonotypes between healthy human individuals. Study-wide results and limits: Memory subsets generally showed smaller estimated richness than naive subsets did. Sequencing of the sorted subsets was shown by rarefaction to be incomplete despite large depth.

To note about this clone: Antigen specificity is unknown.

Terminally differentiated effector memory CD45RA+ cells were excluded from the naive CD8 cells, which were CD45RO-negative and positively selected for CCR7. Only Caucasian adults living in Nashville, Tennessee made up the donor group. The CDR3 has 17 residues. Germline loops: CDR1 GTSNPN, CDR2 SVGIG (reference sequence). Trimming pared 0 bases from V and 0 bases from J, leaving 18 bases between. The study ran the assay at deep level. Measured with immunoSEQ multiplex PCR; TCRdb has only the in-frame clones, and not every one. The sample yields approximately 650,000 clones, around 95% seen once. The sequence came from a woman in her 30s in good health. Sequences were obtained from naive CD8+ T cells sorted from blood. The rearrangement uses TRBV30 and TRBJ2-7; weak D call: TRBD1 (6 bases). The CDR3, as DNA: TGTGCCTGGAGTGTACGGGGAGTTTCGGACAGCTCCTACGAGCAGTACTTC. Protein sequence: CAWSVRGVSDSSYEQYF. Supplemented by reference TRBV30 and TRBJ2-7, the full variable domain reads SQTIHQWPATLVQPVGSPLSLECTVEGTSNPNLYWYRQAAGRGLQLLFYSVGIGQISSEVPQNLSASRPQDRQFILSSKKLLLSDSGFYLCAWSVRGVSDSSYEQYFGPGTRLTVT.